The clone carrying this TCR beta chain has a count of ten or more. What it recognizes is unknown. The authors produced cDNA by 5'RACE using 10-nucleotide random UMIs. TCRdb independently ran MiXCR on the 5' RACE reads; one entry per CDR3 protein. The table shows tens of thousands of distinct CDR3 sequences, with more than 7% occurring only once. The sample originates from a study of neurological immune-mediated disorders. The study's findings and limits: Sharing of CDR3 amino acid sequences among expanded clones across subjects was absent, suggesting private repertoires in all groups.

Time point meaning: longitudinal time-point 3. Unsorted libraries were prepared from 2 million PBMCs that had been stored at -80 C. The CDR3 consists of 16 residues. The ends lost 4 bases at V and 3 bases at J; junction bases unmatched: 10. Germline values: CDR1 SGHRS, CDR2 YFSETQ. The sequence was obtained from a woman in her thirties or forties in good health. Input material: PBMCs. This sequence joins TRBV5-1 and TRBJ1-2; 9 positions agree with TRBD1. Here the CDR3 reads CASSNPTTGGHYGYTF. The CDR3 DNA follows: TGCGCCAGCAGCAACCCAACGACAGGGGGACACTATGGCTACACCTTC.